This is a list of T cell receptor beta chains from one sample in a study of CD8+ T cells in alopecia areata. The repertoire was sequenced with immunoSEQ multiplex PCR; TCRdb's copy has only in-frame clones and lacks some. This table holds 100,000 to 150,000 clones, 50% to 60% found once. The input for sequencing was CD4+ T cells sorted from blood, taken at week 0. These receptors all stem from a human donor with alopecia areata. Each CDR3 is given with its conserved first and last residue.

v_gene	j_gene	CDR3aa
TRBV7-2	TRBJ2-5	CASSLSGGQETQYF
TRBV7-2	TRBJ2-2	CASSLVVQTANTGELFF
TRBV10-3	TRBJ1-6	CASNKGGSPLHF
TRBV19	TRBJ1-2	CASSIEGVGYTF
TRBV29-1	TRBJ1-2	CSVEDQQGTYGYTF
TRBV2	TRBJ2-7	CASSGRYEQYF
TRBV11-2	TRBJ2-7	CASSSDRITYEQYF
TRBV6-5	TRBJ2-5	CASSYLRPTSGGTQYF
TRBV9	TRBJ2-6	CASSADFPGQLTF
TRBV7-2	TRBJ2-3	CASNLQGGQYADTQYF
TRBV9	TRBJ2-3	CASSTPRTSGGQLRTDTQYF
TRBV28	TRBJ2-5	CASGQQETQYF
TRBV2	TRBJ2-5	CASSTGEETQYF
TRBV5-1	TRBJ2-7	CASSLLSSGRTLPGYEQYF
TRBV10-3	TRBJ1-2	CATLPINRYGYTF
TRBV5-4	TRBJ2-5	CASSSIGQGGETQYF
TRBV10-3	TRBJ1-2	CAINPQGRYGYTF
TRBV5-6	TRBJ2-5	CASSPPQETQYF
TRBV5-1	TRBJ1-1	CASTAQGEAFF
TRBV5-6	TRBJ2-7	CASSPTGTYEQYF
TRBV10-3	TRBJ2-5	CAIREGQGQETQYF
TRBV5-4	TRBJ2-2	CASTAGNTGELFF
TRBV4-3	TRBJ2-7	CASSPTRDTYYEQYF
TRBV2	TRBJ1-1	CASSRHPSLNTEAFF
TRBV30	TRBJ2-3	CAWSRESSTDTQYF
TRBV7-8	TRBJ1-6	CASSLTGQVNSPLHF
TRBV27	TRBJ2-7	CASSTDSRDEQYF
TRBV6-5	TRBJ2-5	CASSRELGTQYF
TRBV4-2	TRBJ1-2	CASSQDLQGGGYTF
TRBV18	TRBJ2-5	CASSSDRLKTQYF
TRBV15	TRBJ1-2	CATSRRSGDGYTF
TRBV4-1	TRBJ1-6	CASSQGGEGIDPYNSPLHF
TRBV29-1	TRBJ2-7	CSGLTGTDSYEQYF
TRBV19	TRBJ1-1	CASSDAGEGTEAFF
TRBV2	TRBJ2-3	CASSPSGTRAPDTQYF
TRBV7-2	TRBJ1-4	CASSSQVTGLGEKLFF
TRBV27	TRBJ1-2	CASSLKGGNYGYTF
TRBV5-4	TRBJ2-1	CASSLGPSGRTYNEQFF